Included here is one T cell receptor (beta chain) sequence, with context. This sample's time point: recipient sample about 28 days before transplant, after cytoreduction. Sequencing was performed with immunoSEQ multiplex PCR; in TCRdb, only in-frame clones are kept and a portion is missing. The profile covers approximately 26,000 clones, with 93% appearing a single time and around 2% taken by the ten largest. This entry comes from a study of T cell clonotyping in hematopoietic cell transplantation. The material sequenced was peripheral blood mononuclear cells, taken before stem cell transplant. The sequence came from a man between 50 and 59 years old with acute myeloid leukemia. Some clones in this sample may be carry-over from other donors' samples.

CDR3 residues: CAWRPGQGGEKLFF. CDR3 coding DNA: TGTGCCTGGAGACCGGGACAGGGGGGGGAAAAACTGTTTTTT. This chain joins TRBV30 and TRBJ1-4; 11 bases are shared with TRBD1. The V gene end was trimmed by 3 bases and the J gene end by 8 bases; junction bases not matched to a gene: 5. Per the germline V gene, CDR1 is GTSNPN and CDR2 is SVGIG (reference sequence). The CDR3 loop spans 14 amino acids.